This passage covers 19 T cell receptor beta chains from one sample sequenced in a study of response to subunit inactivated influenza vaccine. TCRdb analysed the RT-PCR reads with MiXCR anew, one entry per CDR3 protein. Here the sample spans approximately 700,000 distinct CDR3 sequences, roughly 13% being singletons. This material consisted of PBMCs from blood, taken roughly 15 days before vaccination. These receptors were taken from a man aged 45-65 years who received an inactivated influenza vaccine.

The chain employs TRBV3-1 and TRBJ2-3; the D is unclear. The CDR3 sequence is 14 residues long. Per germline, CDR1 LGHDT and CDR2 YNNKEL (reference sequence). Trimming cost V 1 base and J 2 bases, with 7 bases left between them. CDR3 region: CASSQGGYTDTQYF. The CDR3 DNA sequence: TGTGCCAGCAGCCAAGGAGGCTACACAGATACGCAGTATTTT.

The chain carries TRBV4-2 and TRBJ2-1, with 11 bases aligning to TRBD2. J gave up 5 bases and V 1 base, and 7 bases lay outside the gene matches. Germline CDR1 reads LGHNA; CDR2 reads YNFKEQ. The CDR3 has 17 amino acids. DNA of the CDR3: TGTGCCAGCAGCCAAGCATCGGGTAGCGGGGGGGACAATGAGCAGTTCTTC. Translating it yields CASSQASGSGGDNEQFF.

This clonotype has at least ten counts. The chain's CDR3 is CASSQSPTSGWYEQYF. As DNA, the CDR3 is TGCGCCAGCAGCCAAAGCCCGACTAGCGGATGGTACGAGCAGTACTTC. V usage is TRBV4-3 and J usage is TRBJ2-7, with 9 bases identical to TRBD2. The CDR3 runs to 16 residues. Looked up from germline, CDR1 is LGHNA and CDR2 is YSLEER. The junction had 9 bases not matched to a gene; V was cut back by 2 bases and J by 4 bases.

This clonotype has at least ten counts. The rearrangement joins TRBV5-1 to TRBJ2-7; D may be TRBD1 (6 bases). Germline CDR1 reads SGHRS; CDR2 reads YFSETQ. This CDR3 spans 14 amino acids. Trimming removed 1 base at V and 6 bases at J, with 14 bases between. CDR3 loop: CASSLLAGDGEQYF. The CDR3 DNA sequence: TGCGCCAGCAGCTTGCTAGCAGGGGATGGCGAGCAGTACTTC.

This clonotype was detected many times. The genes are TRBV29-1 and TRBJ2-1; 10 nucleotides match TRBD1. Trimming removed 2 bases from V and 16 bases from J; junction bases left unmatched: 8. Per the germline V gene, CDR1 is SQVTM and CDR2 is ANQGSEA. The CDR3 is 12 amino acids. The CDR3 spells CSVENSDRGRFF. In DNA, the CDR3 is TGCAGCGTTGAAAACTCTGACAGGGGGCGCTTCTTC.

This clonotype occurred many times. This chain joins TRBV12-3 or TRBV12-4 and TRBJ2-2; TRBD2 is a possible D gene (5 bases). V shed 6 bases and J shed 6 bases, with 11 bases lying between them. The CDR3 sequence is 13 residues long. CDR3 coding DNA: TGTGCCAGCAGCAAGCTAGCCCCCGGGGAGCTGTTTTTT. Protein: CASSKLAPGELFF.

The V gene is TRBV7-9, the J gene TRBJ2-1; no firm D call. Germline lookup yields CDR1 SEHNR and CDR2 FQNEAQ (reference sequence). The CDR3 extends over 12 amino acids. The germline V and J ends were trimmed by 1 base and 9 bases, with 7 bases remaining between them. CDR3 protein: CASSLEQTEQFF. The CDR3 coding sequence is TGTGCCAGCAGCTTAGAGCAGACTGAGCAGTTCTTC. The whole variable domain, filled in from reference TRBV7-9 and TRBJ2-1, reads DTGVSQNPRHKITKRGQNVTFRCDPISEHNRLYWYRQTLGQGPEFLTYFQNEAQLEKSRLLSDRFSAERPKGSFSTLEIQRTEQGDSAMYLCASSLEQTEQFFGPGTRLTVL.

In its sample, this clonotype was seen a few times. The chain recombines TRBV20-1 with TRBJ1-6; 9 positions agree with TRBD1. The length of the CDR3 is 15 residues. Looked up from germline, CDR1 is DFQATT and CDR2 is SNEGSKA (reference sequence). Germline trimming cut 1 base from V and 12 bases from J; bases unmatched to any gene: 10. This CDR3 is CSARGGQGSLGPLHF. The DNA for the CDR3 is TGCAGTGCTAGAGGGGGACAGGGATCTCTAGGACCCCTCCACTTT.

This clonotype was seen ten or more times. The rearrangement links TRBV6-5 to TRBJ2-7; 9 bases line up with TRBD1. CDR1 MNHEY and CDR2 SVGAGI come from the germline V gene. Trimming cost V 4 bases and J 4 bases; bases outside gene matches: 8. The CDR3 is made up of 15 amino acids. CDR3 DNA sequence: TGTGCCAGCAGTTTGGGGGACAGGGAGTCGTACGAGCAGTACTTC. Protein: CASSLGDRESYEQYF.

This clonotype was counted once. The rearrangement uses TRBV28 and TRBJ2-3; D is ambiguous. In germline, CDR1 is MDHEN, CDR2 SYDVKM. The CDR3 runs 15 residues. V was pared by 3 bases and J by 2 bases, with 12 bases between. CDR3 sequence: CASSLVVLTTDTQYF. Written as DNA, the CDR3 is TGTGCCAGCAGTTTGGTAGTCTTAACCACAGATACGCAGTATTTT.

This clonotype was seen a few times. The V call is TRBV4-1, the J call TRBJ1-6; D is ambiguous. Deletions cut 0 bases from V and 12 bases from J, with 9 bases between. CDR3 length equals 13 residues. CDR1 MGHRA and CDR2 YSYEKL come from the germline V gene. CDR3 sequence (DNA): TGCGCCAGCAGCCAAGACCTGGGAGGACCCCTCCACTTT. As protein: CASSQDLGGPLHF.

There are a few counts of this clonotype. The CDR3 nucleotides are TGTGCCACCAGCAGAGGGGGGACAGGTCGAAGCTCCTACAATGAGCAGTTCTTC. This sequence encodes CATSRGGTGRSSYNEQFF. The J gene is TRBJ2-1, the V gene TRBV15, with 8 bases aligning to TRBD1. Per germline, CDR1 LNHNV and CDR2 YYDKDF (reference sequence). J gave up 0 bases and V 1 base, and 8 bases lay outside the gene matches. The CDR3 is made up of 18 amino acids.

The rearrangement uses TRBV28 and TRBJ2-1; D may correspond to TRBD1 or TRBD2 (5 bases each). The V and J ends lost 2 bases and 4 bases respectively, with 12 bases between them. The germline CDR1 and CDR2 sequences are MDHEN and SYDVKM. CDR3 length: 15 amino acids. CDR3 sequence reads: CASSLLGVLYNEQFF. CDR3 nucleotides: TGTGCCAGCAGTTTACTGGGGGTCCTATACAATGAGCAGTTCTTC.

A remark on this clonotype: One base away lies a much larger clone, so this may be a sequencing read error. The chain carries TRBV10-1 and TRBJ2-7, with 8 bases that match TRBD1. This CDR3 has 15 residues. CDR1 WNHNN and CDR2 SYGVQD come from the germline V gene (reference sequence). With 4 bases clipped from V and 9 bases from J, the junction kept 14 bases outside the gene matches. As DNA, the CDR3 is TGCGCCAGCAGTGCCTACGGACAGGGTGCCAACGGGCAGTACTTC. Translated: CASSAYGQGANGQYF.

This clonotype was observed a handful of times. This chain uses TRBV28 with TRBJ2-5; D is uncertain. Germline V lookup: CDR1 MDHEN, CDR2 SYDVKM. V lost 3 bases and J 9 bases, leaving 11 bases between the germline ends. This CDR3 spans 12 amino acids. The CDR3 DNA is TGTGCCAGCAGTTTTAATCCCTGGCCCCAGTACTTC. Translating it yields CASSFNPWPQYF.

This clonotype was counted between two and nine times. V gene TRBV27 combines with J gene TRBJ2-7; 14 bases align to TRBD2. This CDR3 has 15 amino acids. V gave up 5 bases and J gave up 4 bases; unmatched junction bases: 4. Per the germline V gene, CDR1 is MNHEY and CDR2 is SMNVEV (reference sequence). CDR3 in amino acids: CASSPGTSGGYEQYF. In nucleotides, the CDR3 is TGTGCCAGCAGTCCCGGGACTAGCGGGGGTTACGAGCAGTACTTC.

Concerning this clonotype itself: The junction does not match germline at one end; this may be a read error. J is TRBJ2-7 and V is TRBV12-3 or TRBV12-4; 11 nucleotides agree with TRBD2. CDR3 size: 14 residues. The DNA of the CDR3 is TGTGCCAGCAGATTAGCGGGAGGGCCTGGGGAGCAGTACTTC. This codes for CASRLAGGPGEQYF.

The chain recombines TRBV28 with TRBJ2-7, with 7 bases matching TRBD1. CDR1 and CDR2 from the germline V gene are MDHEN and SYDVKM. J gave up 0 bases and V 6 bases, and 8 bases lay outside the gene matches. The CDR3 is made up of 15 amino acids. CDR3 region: CASRKTDRHSYEQYF. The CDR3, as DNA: TGTGCCAGCAGGAAAACGGACAGGCACTCCTACGAGCAGTACTTC.

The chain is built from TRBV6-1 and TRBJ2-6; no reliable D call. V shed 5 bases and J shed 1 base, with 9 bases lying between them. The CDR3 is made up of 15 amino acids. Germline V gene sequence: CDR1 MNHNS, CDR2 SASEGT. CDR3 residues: CASSRQTSGANVLTF. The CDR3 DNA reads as TGTGCCAGCAGTCGCCAGACATCTGGGGCCAACGTCCTGACTTTC.